This T cell receptor beta chain was identified in a study of Graves' ophthalmopathy and Graves' hyperthyroidism. The V gene lost 10 bases and the J gene lost 0 bases, with 10 bases spanning the gap. CDR3 size: 12 residues. Looked up from germline, CDR1 is MNHNS and CDR2 is SASEGT. CDR3 regions of TCR beta were amplified from RNA transcripts. An opening RT-PCR round employed HTBI primers and preceded a second-round multiplex PCR. MiXCR, applied by TCRdb to the multiplex PCR reads, yields one record per CDR3 protein. In the table there are some 520,000 distinct CDR3 sequences, over 13% of which are singletons.

The receptor's source is a woman aged 25 to 39 with Graves' ophthalmopathy. Sequencing used blood. The chain employs TRBV6-1 and TRBJ2-7; TRBD2 is a possible D gene (6 bases). CDR3 sequence (DNA): TGTGCCATACGGGACTTCTCCTACGAGCAGTACTTC. Its translation: CAIRDFSYEQYF.